The entry below gives a single TCR beta chain sequence along with its context. These data originate in a study of T cell responses to AZD1222 COVID-19 vaccine. The CDR3 has 14 amino acids. V was pared by 3 bases and J by 3 bases, with 9 bases between. The germline gives CDR1 MDHEN, CDR2 SYDVKM. Clones were read by immunoSEQ multiplex PCR, and TCRdb kept only the in-frame ones, dropping some. The sample lists over 100,000 clones, approximately 90% seen once, with 6.5% to 8.5% in the top ten. The sample consisted of peripheral blood, taken on day 0 of AZD1222 vaccination. The sequence was collected from an adult in good health. The gene calls are TRBV28 and TRBJ1-5; D unclear. CDR3 nucleotides: TGTGCCAGCAGTTTGCCAGGAGCCAATCAGCCCCAGCATTTT. Translated: CASSLPGANQPQHF.